This TCR beta chain was sequenced during a study of cytomegalovirus exposure and HLA in healthy donors (TCRdb year 2017). For the wider study: An earlier analysis of around 600 of the donors reported approximately 290 Gb of sequence data and around 120 million unique TCR beta sequences from about 179 million T cells. Four to six DR-DQ haplotypes were handled as single units for association and clustering, since linkage in the cohort was strong. HLA typing covered class I and class II loci at four-digit resolution. Typing coverage differed by locus: A, B, C, DRB1 and DQB1 were typed in roughly 620-630 donors, DQA1 in 522, DPA1 in nearly 610, and DPB1 in roughly 450. On average, about 240,000 unique TCR beta nucleotide sequences were sequenced per donor among a few hundred genotyped donors of the cohort, with about 19% of those sequences being non-productive. Genome-wide SNP genotypes for about 55% of the 666 donors were used in a later genetic analysis, which treated that subset as a discovery cohort. Donor age, sex, ethnicity and CMV serostatus were compiled alongside the repertoire data. The aim of the study was to test whether cataloging public T cell receptors could identify signatures of past pathogen exposure. High-throughput TCR immunosequencing, statistical association of individual TCRs with disease status, and machine learning were combined to predict cytomegalovirus infection status. About 300 gigabases of sequencing data and some 85 million unique TCR sequences were included in an early release covering around 600 HLA-typed donors. A later analysis re-analyzed previously published TCR beta repertoires from 600 to 850 donors and added high-resolution HLA genotyping to study TCR occurrence patterns. An earlier analysis of approximately 500 of the donors applied high-throughput TCR beta sequencing to assess whether each TCR beta V gene segment acted as functional or pseudogenic. Along with the approximately 620-subject first cohort, a separate validation cohort of approximately 110 different subjects was used. Of the roughly 400 genotyped donors, 70% to 90% were placed in the genetic ancestry cluster associated with self-reported Caucasian donors. The study used immunosequencing to profile the T cell repertoires of about 670 subjects and linked those repertoires to cytomegalovirus serostatus. Every repertoire in the discovery cohort had been generated on one and the same sequencing platform. Rather than drawing on any new phenotypic data, the later analysis identified candidate immune exposures from TCR beta sequences and the way those sequences occurred across donors. General study outcomes and caveats: According to a later analysis, most CMV-associated TCR beta chains appeared to be HLA-restricted, and the HLA associations seemed to be driven largely by CMV exposure. In this cohort, only TCR beta chains were sequenced, and detectable features were limited by the absence of alpha or paired-chain data. In an earlier analysis of roughly 560 of the donors, most TCR beta V segments were observed in productive rearrangements about 90% or about 30% of the time, broadly matching IMGT annotations. When HLA alleles, especially DR and DQ, strongly co-occurred, TCR associations were difficult to assign to individual alleles. Cytomegalovirus status was reported to be diagnosed by the classifier with high specificity and sensitivity in both the original and validation cohorts. Specific HLA alleles were associated with around 18,000 TCR beta sequences at a false discovery rate of 0.05 in a later analysis. V-gene and J-gene trimming of TCR beta chains was associated with a missense DCLRE1C variant in a later genetic analysis, and the association was replicated in an independent cohort. According to a later analysis, parvovirus B19, influenza, CMV and Epstein-Barr virus appeared linked to several top co-occurrence clusters. A further reported finding was that TCR beta sequences accurately predicted the HLA-A and HLA-B alleles for most subjects in the first cohort. The sequencing pipeline was judged likely to have produced a cluster of highly shared sequence variants as a technical artifact. In a later analysis, the rate of TCR association differed among HLA loci, with DRB1 alleles having the most associated TCRs and HLA-C alleles having the fewest. Immune exposure information for the cohort was limited to CMV serostatus. Presence/absence analyses assumed roughly uniform sequencing depth across donors, an assumption that may not hold. Because some donors lacked HLA typing at each locus, the association tests relied only on the typed subset. A total of about 150 TCR beta chains were listed by the study as associated with cytomegalovirus. Most TCR sequences were seen in very few donors, while some public TCRs were found in many individuals. The authors suggested that the approach could potentially be generalized to other disease states and immunological phenotypes. In a later analysis, HLA-associated TCR beta chains showed more clonal expansion and lower generation probabilities than non-associated chains that were equally common. Some IMGT-functional V segments, including TRBV6-2 and TRBV6-3, could not be told apart with the 87-base-pair reads, so those segments were excluded. According to a later genetic analysis, donors in an Asian-associated ancestry cluster had fewer N-insertions in productive TCRs than the roughly 700-donor mean. In vitro tests confirmed that a few of the cytomegalovirus-associated TCR beta chains recognize cytomegalovirus antigens. The earlier analysis of about 600 of the donors excluded seventeen rarely observed V segments, including chromosome 9 orphons, because counts were too low. Linkage disequilibrium might explain the correlated functional status among segregating V segments, but an unknown experimental factor could not be ruled out.

Comments on this clone: Its antigen has not been determined. No qualities accompany the bases; no much larger clone lies one base away.

The cohort was made up of about 610 healthy bone marrow donors. All cohort members were sampled while nominally healthy, although unrecorded immune exposures were likely present. The donor was CMV seropositive and was included in the group of some 290 seropositive cohort members. Every donor gave a peripheral blood sample, and the peripheral blood mononuclear cells from that sample were used for TCR beta sequencing. The Qiagen DNeasy Blood Extraction Kit was used to extract genomic DNA from the blood cell samples. The protocol used for the library was the immunoSEQ multiplex PCR assay. The multiplex PCR relied on a mix of 60 forward primers for TCR Vbeta segments and 13 reverse primers for TCR Jbeta segments. Amplification of the CDR3 region of rearranged TCR beta genes was performed with a multiplex PCR assay on genomic DNA. The amplified TCR beta libraries were sequenced on the Illumina HiSeq System as 87-base-pair reads. The study's own analysis went as follows. A later analysis counted about 80 million unique TCR beta chains across the 550 to 750 repertoires, and roughly 10 million of these chains were shared by at least two donors. A nearest-neighbor algorithm error-corrected the raw reads and collapsed the reads into unique sequences, merging closely related sequences to remove PCR and sequencing errors. Alignment of CDR3 sequences to IMGT reference sequences was used to assign V, D and J gene segments. For a sequence to be retained, a match of at least six nucleotides to both a V gene segment and a J gene segment was required. Rearrangements were called productive when the CDR3 lacked stop codons and stayed in frame with V and J; all others were non-productive. CDR3 was defined by IMGT convention, running from the second conserved V-encoded cysteine to the conserved J-encoded phenylalanine. The earlier analysis of a few hundred of the donors excluded any sequence lacking an unambiguous match to a single V gene segment. An earlier analysis of several hundred of the donors called V segments functional above 56.7% productive rearrangements and segregating when the between-donor standard deviation exceeded 5%. A statistical classification framework was developed to diagnose cytomegalovirus status using the catalog of TCR beta chain sequences. In a later analysis, TCR nucleotide sequences were compared against IMGT/GENE-DB human TR gene sequences so that V and J genes could be assigned. A later analysis assigned CDR3 sequences and most-parsimonious VDJ recombination scenarios with the TCRdist pipeline. In a later analysis, each TCR beta chain was defined by its CDR3 amino acid sequence together with its V-gene family, and reads lacking a unique V-gene family were excluded. In a later analysis, nearly 600 highly shared, low-generation-probability nucleotide sequences were removed to address suspected cross-contamination and a sequencing artifact. In a later analysis, a clonal expansion index was calculated for each public chain from normalized within-repertoire ranks of inferred template counts. A later analysis computed generation probabilities with a VDJ recombination model fitted to out-of-frame rearrangements, and checked the results against IGoR. In a later analysis, TCR-TCR, TCR-HLA and TCR-CMV co-occurrence was scored with hypergeometric tests, and a repertoire-size bias correction was applied to TCR pairs. In a later analysis, false discovery rates were estimated by permuting HLA or CMV assignments 20 times. In a later analysis, co-occurring TCRs were grouped with DBSCAN, and TCRdist sequence similarity was added when clustering was performed within HLA-allele-positive subsets. Co-occurrence clustering excluded repertoires with fewer than 30,000 or more than 120,000 public chains, plus five with anomalous nucleotide sharing. This immuneACCESS table, as held by TCRdb, lists in-frame sequences with V and J called but not all clones. Of the missing ones, under half trace to an unresolved V gene in checked studies; the others have no known cause. V and J calls plus clone size are reproduced from that table; the DNA served to infer D and trimming. The sample table lists 100,000 or so clones, about 76% of them with a count of one. Over 9% of the sample rests with the top ten.

V ends up 0 bases short and J 7 bases short, with an unmatched junction base count of 6. For CDR1 and CDR2, the germline V gene lists MGHRA and YSYEKL. The CDR3 holds 16 amino acids from the cysteine to the phenylalanine. The DNA shown is the 48-base CDR3, in frame from base 1. The specimen sequenced was PBMCs. The V and J genes are TRBV4-1 and TRBJ1-6; the central 7 bases match TRBD1. The receptor was derived from a man younger than 40 in good health and CMV-seropositive. The CDR3 has the sequence CASSQDWGRGNSPLHF. The DNA reads TGCGCCAGCAGCCAAGATTGGGGCAGGGGGAATTCACCCCTCCACTTT.